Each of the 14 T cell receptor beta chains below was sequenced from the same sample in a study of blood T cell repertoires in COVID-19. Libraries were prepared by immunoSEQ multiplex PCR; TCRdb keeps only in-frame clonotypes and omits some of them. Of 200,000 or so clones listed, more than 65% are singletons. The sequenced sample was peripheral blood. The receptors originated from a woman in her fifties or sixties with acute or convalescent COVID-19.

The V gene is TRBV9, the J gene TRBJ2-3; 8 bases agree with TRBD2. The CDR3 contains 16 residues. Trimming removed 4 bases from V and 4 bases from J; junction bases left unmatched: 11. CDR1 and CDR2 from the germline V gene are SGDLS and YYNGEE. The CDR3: CASSSWVGGASDTQYF. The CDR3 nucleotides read TGTGCCAGCAGCTCGTGGGTCGGGGGGGCATCAGATACGCAGTATTTT.

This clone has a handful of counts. Here the CDR3 reads CASTSLGDYGNTIYF. The CDR3 DNA follows: TGTGCCAGCACAAGTTTAGGGGACTATGGAAACACCATATATTTT. The V call is TRBV28, the J call TRBJ1-3; TRBD1 might be the D (5 bases). The CDR3 covers 15 residues. V was shortened by 7 bases and J by 3 bases, with 16 bases between the two germline ends. Looked up from germline, CDR1 is MDHEN and CDR2 is SYDVKM. Full variable domain (rest looked up from reference TRBV28 and TRBJ1-3): DVKVTQSSRYLVKRTGEKVFLECVQDMDHENMFWYRQDPGLGLRLIYFSYDVKMKEKGDIPEGYSVSREKKERFSLILESASTNQTSMYLCASTSLGDYGNTIYFGEGSWLTVV.

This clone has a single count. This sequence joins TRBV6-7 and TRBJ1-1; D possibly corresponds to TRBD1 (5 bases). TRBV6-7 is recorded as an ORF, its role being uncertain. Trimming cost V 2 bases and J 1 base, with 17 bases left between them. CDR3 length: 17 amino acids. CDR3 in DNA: TGTGCCAGCAGTTACCGAACAGGAGACTCGCGGAACACTGAAGCTTTCTTT. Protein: CASSYRTGDSRNTEAFF.

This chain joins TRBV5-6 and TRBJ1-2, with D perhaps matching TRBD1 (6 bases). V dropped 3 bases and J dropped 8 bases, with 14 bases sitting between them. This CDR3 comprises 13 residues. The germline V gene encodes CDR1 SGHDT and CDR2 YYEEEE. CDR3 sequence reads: CASSSRGGFGYTF. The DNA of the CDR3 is TGTGCCAGCAGCTCGAGAGGGGGTTTCGGCTACACCTTC.

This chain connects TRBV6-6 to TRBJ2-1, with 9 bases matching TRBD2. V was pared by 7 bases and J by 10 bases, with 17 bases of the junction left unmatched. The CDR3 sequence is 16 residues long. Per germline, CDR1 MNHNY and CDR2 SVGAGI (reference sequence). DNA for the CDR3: TGTGCCAGCACCATACCCAGAGGCGGGGGGGCGTTGGAGCAGTTCTTC. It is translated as CASTIPRGGGALEQFF.

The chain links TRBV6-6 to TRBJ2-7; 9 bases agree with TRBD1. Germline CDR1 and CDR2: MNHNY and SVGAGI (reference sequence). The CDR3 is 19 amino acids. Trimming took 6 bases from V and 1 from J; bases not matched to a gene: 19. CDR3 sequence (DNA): TGTGCCAGCAGCCGAAGACAGGGGGAATTTTTTGTAAGGTCCTACGAGCAGTACTTC. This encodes CASSRRQGEFFVRSYEQYF.

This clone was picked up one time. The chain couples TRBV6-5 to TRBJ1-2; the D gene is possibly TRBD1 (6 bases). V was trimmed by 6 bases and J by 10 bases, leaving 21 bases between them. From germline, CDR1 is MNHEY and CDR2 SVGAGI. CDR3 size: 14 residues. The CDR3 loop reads CASSYRTAHNPYTF. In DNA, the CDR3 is TGTGCCAGCAGCTACCGGACAGCACACAATCCCTACACCTTC.

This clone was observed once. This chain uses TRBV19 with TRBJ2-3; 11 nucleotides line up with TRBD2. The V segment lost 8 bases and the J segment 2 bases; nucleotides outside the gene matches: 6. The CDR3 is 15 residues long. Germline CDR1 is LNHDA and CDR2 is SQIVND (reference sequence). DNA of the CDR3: TGTGCCAGTCGCTCTAGCGGGGGGCACACAGATACGCAGTATTTT. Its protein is CASRSSGGHTDTQYF.

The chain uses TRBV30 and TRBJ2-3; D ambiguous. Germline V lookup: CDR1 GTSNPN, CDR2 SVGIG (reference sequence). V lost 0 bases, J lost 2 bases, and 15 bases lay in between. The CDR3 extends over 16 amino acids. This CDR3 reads CAWSVSLLPPTDTQYF. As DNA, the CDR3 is TGTGCCTGGAGTGTAAGTCTGCTACCCCCCACAGATACGCAGTATTTT.

The CDR3 nucleotides are TGTGCCAGCACGGGACTCGGGCGAACTGAAGCTTTCTTT. Protein sequence: CASTGLGRTEAFF. V and J are TRBV2 and TRBJ1-1; TRBD1 is a possible D gene (5 bases). This CDR3 has 13 residues. V was cut by 7 bases and J by 5 bases, with 14 bases left in between. In germline, CDR1 is SNHLY, CDR2 FYNNEI.

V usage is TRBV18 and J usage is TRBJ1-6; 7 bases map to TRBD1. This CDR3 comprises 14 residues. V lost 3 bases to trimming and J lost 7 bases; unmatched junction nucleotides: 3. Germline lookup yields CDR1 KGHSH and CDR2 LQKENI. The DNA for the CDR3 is TGTGCCAGCTCACCGGGCAGGGGGAATTCACCCCTCCACTTT. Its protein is CASSPGRGNSPLHF. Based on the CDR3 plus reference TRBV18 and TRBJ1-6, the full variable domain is NAGVMQNPRHLVRRRGQEARLRCSPMKGHSHVYWYRQLPEEGLKFMVYLQKENIIDESGMPKERFSAEFPKEGPSILRIQQVVRGDSAAYFCASSPGRGNSPLHFGNGTRLTVT.

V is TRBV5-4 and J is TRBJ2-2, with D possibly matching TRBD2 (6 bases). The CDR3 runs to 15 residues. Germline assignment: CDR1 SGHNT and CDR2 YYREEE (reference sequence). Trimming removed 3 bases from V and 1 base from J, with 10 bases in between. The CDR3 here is CASSYSRGNTGELFF. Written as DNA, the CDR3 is TGTGCCAGCAGCTACTCGCGGGGGAACACCGGGGAGCTGTTTTTT.

The CDR3 DNA is TGTGCCAGCAGCGTAGTTGGGACAGGGGGGTACAATGAGCAGTTCTTC. Amino acid sequence: CASSVVGTGGYNEQFF. V and J are TRBV9 and TRBJ2-1, with 11 bases aligning to TRBD1. The CDR3 has 16 residues. Germline CDR1 and CDR2: SGDLS and YYNGEE. Trimming at V came to 0 bases and at J to 4 bases, leaving 3 bases not matched to a gene.

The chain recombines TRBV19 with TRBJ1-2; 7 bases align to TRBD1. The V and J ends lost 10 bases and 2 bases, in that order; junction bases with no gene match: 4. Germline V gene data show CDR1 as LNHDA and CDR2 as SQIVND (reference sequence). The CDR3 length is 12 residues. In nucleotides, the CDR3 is TGTGCCACTAGGGACAGAAACTATGGCTACACCTTC. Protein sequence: CATRDRNYGYTF.